Listed below are T cell receptor beta chains from one sample, sequenced in a study of beta chain features in type 1 diabetes. The data were produced by immunoSEQ multiplex PCR, yet TCRdb's version contains in-frame clones alone and is incomplete. The sample records under 900,000 clones, roughly 17% being singletons. Sequenced sample: naive CD4+ T cells from blood. These receptor sequences come from a woman between 18 and 29 years old in good health. Both conserved end residues are trimmed from each CDR3.

>TRBV7-9|TRBJ2-3
ASSPTDTQY
>TRBV5-8|TRBJ2-7
ASSMTGVLYEQY
>TRBV5-1|TRBJ2-5
ASSLEGSGYQETQY
>TRBV5-4|TRBJ2-2
ASSVRDRGTGELF
>TRBV5-1|TRBJ2-3
ASSLGDGWIRSI
>TRBV7-8|TRBJ1-2
ASSLDSAGYDGYT
>TRBV6-1|TRBJ2-7
ASAGQGLGYEQY
>TRBV5-4|TRBJ2-3
ASSLPIAGRGDTQY
>TRBV4-3|TRBJ1-2
ASSQEGNYGYT
>TRBV29-1|TRBJ2-3
SVGRLGSKREVDTQY
>TRBV7-9|TRBJ1-4
ASSGTVWEKLF
>TRBV7-2|TRBJ2-7
ASSEGHRGSEQY
>TRBV5-1|TRBJ2-5
ASSRTPQETQY
>TRBV11-3|TRBJ2-3
ASSLGRDTQY
>TRBV18|TRBJ2-7
ASSPVAGTGGEQY
>TRBV5-1|TRBJ2-1
ASSLVAGRTYNEQF
>TRBV7-2|TRBJ1-5
ASSHDRVGQPQH
>TRBV7-9|TRBJ2-5
ASSSGTLWQETQY
>TRBV7-2|TRBJ2-1
ASSLKGGATNEQF
>TRBV9|TRBJ2-1
ASSGTGEQF
>TRBV9|TRBJ2-5
ASSVGIQEGQETQY
>TRBV5-4|TRBJ2-3
ASAGGTGTDTQY
>TRBV5-8|TRBJ2-6
ASRVHSGANVLT
>TRBV7-9|TRBJ2-7
ASSRRALYEQY
>TRBV6-5|TRBJ2-1
ASSYSSTRYNEQF
>TRBV10-2|TRBJ1-5
ASSRSSGLDQPQH
>TRBV29-1|TRBJ2-5
SVRAGQETQY
>TRBV9|TRBJ2-7
ASSVAPGLDYEQY
>TRBV20-1|TRBJ2-1
SAPGLAGSF
>TRBV28|TRBJ1-4
ASKTSTNEKLF
>TRBV20-1|TRBJ2-5
SAEQWSAQY
>TRBV4-2|TRBJ1-1
ASSQRGNSGDTEAF
>TRBV5-4|TRBJ1-1
ASSSGGAITEAF
>TRBV19|TRBJ2-7
ASSEGLAGAYEQY
>TRBV7-2|TRBJ2-7
ASSYLGGRFYEQY
>TRBV7-2|TRBJ2-5
ASSLLSWKETQY
>TRBV25-1|TRBJ2-5
ASSRLAGQETQY
>TRBV10-3|TRBJ2-2
AISVTENTGELF
>TRBV21-1|TRBJ1-1
ASSGHTEAF
>TRBV15|TRBJ1-3
ATSRDVAASSGNTIY
>TRBV19|TRBJ2-1
ASSIEGYNEQF
>TRBV5-6|TRBJ2-5
ASSQGEQETQY